This T cell receptor (beta chain) came from a study of breast tumors, draining lymph nodes, adjacent tissues. Study-level points and caveats: Findings are consistent with lymph node origin and intratumoral expansion of most tumor T cells.

Points on this clonotype: Its antigen remains unidentified. With a much larger clone just one base away, this may be a read error.

CDR1 MNHEY and CDR2 SVGAGI come from the germline V gene. The CDR3 covers 15 residues. Each CDR3 protein is one row after TCRdb ran MiXCR on the multiplex PCR reads. The table includes more than 250,000 distinct CDR3 sequences, 30% to 35% detected once. Axillary draining lymph nodes of breast cancer patients supplied the node samples. This TCR derives from a female donor with breast cancer. Some clones in this sample may be carry-over from other donors' samples. Sequences were obtained from axillary lymph node tissue. The gene calls are TRBV6-5 and TRBJ1-4; D may be TRBD1 (5 bases). CDR3 sequence (DNA): TGTGCCAGCAGTTACTCGGGGCCGTCCAATGAAAAACTGTCTTTT. Translation: CASSYSGPSNEKLSF.